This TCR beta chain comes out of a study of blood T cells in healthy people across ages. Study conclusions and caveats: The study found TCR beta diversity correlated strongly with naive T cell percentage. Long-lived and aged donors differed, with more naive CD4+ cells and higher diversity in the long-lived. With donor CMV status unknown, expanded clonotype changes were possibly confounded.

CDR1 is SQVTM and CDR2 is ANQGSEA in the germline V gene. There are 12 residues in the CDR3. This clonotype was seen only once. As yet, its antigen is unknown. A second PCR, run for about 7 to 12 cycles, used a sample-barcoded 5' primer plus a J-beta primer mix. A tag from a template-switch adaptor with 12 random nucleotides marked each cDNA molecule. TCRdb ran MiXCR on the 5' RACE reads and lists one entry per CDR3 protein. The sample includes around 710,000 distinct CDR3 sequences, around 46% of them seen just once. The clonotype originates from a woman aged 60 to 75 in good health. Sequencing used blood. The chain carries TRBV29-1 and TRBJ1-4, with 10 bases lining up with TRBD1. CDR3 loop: CSATGGSEKLFF. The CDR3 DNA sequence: TGCAGTGCGACAGGGGGCTCGGAAAAACTGTTTTTT.